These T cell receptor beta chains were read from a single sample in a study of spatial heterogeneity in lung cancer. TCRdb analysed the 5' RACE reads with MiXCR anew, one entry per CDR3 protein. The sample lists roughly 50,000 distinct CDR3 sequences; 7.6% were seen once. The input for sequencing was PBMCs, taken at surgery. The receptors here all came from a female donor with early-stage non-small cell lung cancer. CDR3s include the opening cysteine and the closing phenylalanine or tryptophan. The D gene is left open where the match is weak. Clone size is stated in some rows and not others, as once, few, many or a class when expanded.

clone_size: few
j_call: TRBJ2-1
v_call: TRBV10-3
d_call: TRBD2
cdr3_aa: CAIDEGGGAGEQFF
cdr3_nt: TGTGCCATCGACGAGGGCGGGGGTGCTGGTGAGCAGTTCTTC

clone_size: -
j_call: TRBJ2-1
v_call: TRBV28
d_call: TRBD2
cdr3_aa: CASSLYTSGSYNEQFF
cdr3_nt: TGTGCCAGCAGTTTATATACTAGCGGGAGCTACAATGAGCAGTTCTTC

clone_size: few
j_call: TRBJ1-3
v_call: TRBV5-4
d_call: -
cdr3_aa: CASSLVSGNTIYF
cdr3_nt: TGTGCCAGCAGCTTGGTCTCTGGAAACACCATATATTTT

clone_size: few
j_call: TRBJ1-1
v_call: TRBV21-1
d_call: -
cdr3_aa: CASSKVTGGWKDTEAFF
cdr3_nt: TGTGCCAGCAGCAAAGTTACAGGGGGGTGGAAGGACACTGAAGCTTTCTTT

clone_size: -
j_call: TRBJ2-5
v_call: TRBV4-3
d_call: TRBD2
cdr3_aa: CASSQRAGGPETQYF
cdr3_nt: TGCGCCAGCAGCCAGAGAGCGGGGGGGCCCGAGACCCAGTACTTC

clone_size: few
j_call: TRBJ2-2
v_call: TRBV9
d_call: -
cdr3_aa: CASSVERNTGELFF
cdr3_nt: TGTGCCAGCAGCGTAGAGAGAAACACCGGGGAGCTGTTTTTT

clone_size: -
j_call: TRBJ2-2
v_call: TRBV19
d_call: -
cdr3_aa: CASTPQSYTGELFF
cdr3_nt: TGTGCCAGTACCCCACAGAGCTACACCGGGGAGCTGTTTTTT

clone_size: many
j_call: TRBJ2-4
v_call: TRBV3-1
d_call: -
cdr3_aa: CASSPLTRGRAKNIQYF
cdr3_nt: TGTGCCAGCAGCCCCCTCACTAGGGGCCGGGCCAAAAACATTCAGTACTTC

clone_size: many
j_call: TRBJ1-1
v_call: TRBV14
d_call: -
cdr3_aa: CASSQDLGTSEAFF
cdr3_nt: TGTGCCAGCAGCCAAGATTTAGGGACCTCTGAAGCTTTCTTT

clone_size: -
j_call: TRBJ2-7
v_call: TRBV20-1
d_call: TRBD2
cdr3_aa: CSARDSLTSGVYEQYF
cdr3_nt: TGCAGTGCTAGGGATTCGCTGACTAGCGGGGTCTACGAGCAGTACTTC

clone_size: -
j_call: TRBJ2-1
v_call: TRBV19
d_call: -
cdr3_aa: CASGQTNNEQFF
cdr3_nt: TGTGCCAGTGGACAGACAAACAATGAGCAGTTCTTC

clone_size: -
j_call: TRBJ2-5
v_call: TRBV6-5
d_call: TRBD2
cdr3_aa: CASVGLAGPQETQYF
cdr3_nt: TGTGCTTCTGTAGGACTAGCGGGGCCTCAAGAGACCCAGTACTTC

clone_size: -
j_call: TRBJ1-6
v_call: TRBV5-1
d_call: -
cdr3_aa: CASSLGHGPDLGNSPLHF
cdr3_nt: TGCGCCAGCAGCTTGGGCCATGGGCCCGACTTGGGTAATTCACCCCTCCACTTT

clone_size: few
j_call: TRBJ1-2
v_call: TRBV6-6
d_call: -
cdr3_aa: CASSYRGFGGYTF
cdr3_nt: TGTGCCAGCAGTTACAGGGGATTCGGCGGCTACACCTTC

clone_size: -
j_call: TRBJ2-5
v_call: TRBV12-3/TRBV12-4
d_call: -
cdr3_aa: CASSPRPGRETQYF
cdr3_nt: TGTGCCAGTTCTCCCCGTCCGGGACGGGAGACCCAGTACTTC

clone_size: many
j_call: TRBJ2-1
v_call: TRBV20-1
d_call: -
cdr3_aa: CSARRGGLVAEQFF
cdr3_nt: TGCAGTGCTAGAAGGGGGGGGCTAGTAGCTGAGCAGTTCTTC